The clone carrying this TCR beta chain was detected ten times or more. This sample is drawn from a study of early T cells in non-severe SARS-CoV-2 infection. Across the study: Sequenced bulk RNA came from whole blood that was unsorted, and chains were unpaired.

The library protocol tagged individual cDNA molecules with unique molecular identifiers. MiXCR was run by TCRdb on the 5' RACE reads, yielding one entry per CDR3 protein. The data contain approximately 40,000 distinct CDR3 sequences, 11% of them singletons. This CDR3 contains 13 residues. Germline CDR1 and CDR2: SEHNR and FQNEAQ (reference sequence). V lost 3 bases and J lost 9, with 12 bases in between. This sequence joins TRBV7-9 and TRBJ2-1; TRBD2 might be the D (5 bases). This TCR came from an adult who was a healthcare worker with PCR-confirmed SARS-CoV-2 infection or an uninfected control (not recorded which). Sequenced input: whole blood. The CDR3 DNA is TGTGCCAGCAGCTTGTCCGGGATGCCTGAGCAGTTCTTC. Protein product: CASSLSGMPEQFF.